This TCR beta chain is drawn from a study of blood T cell repertoires in COVID-19. Study-level background: PBMCs, B-cell-depleted T cells, or T cells provided the cDNA or gDNA that made up the material.

Authors' data handling: Nucleated cell counts were estimated from reference gene primer amplification. Here immunoSEQ multiplex PCR was the method, and the copy in TCRdb shows in-frame clones only, minus some. The V and J calls and the clone size are those of that table, but D and trimming were determined from the DNA. The data show under 250,000 clones, 75% to 85% seen once. The CDR3 extends over 13 amino acids. The V and J ends lost 4 bases and 4 bases respectively, with 8 bases between them. Germline CDR1 is WSHSY and CDR2 is SAAADI. The TCR sequence derives from a human donor in a cohort sampled during active COVID-19. This chain joins TRBV10-2 and TRBJ1-5; D not resolved. Sequencing was carried out using peripheral blood. CDR3: CASSGQTNQPQHF. In nucleotides, the CDR3 is TGCGCCAGCAGTGGGCAGACTAATCAGCCCCAGCATTTT.